This is a list of T cell receptor beta chains from one sample in a study of shared clonotypes between healthy human individuals. The protocol was immunoSEQ multiplex PCR, while the TCRdb copy is restricted to in-frame clones and leaves out a portion. Of some 1.5 million clones detected, roughly 96% appear once; the ten largest clones hold about 1%. Material for sequencing was naive CD4+ T cells sorted from blood. These receptors were obtained from a man between 25 and 39 years old in good health. CDR3s include the opening cysteine and the closing phenylalanine or tryptophan. Fields, in order: clone size, V gene, D gene, J gene, CDR3 protein, CDR3 DNA. The D gene is left open where the match is weak. Size is stated for part of the rows, as once, few or many counts, or as a class when the clone is expanded.

once	TRBV5-1	TRBD1	TRBJ2-7	CASSWDRGPGYEQYF	TGCGCCAGCAGCTGGGACAGGGGGCCTGGGTACGAGCAGTACTTC
.	TRBV7-8	TRBD1	TRBJ2-7	CASSLYRGLTYEQYF	TGTGCCAGCAGCTTATACAGGGGGCTAACCTACGAGCAGTACTTC
.	TRBV18	TRBD2	TRBJ2-3	CASSPPGLAGDTQYF	TGTGCCAGCTCACCACCGGGACTAGCGGGAGATACGCAGTATTTT
.	TRBV7-9	.	TRBJ2-7	CASSLVDEQYF	TGTGCCAGCAGCTTGGTAGACGAGCAGTACTTC
.	TRBV5-1	TRBD2	TRBJ2-1	CASSRLKNGRMDEQFF	TGCGCCAGCAGCCGACTTAAGAACGGGAGGATGGATGAGCAGTTCTTC
.	TRBV18	TRBD1	TRBJ2-7	CASSGVTGSYEQYF	TGTGCCAGCTCGGGAGTGACAGGGTCCTACGAGCAGTACTTC
.	TRBV11-2	.	TRBJ2-7	CASSLHRDPDGQYF	TGTGCCAGCAGCTTACACCGGGACCCAGACGGACAGTACTTC
.	TRBV15	TRBD2	TRBJ2-3	CATSRTRSSGGSTDTQYF	TGTGCCACCAGCCGTACTCGATCTAGCGGAGGGAGTACAGATACGCAGTATTTT
.	TRBV7-9	TRBD2	TRBJ2-3	CASSPPSGRADTQYF	TGTGCCAGCAGCCCACCTAGCGGGAGAGCAGATACGCAGTATTTT
once	TRBV5-1	TRBD1	TRBJ1-4	CASTRGQATNEKLFF	TGCGCCAGCACCCGAGGACAGGCAACTAATGAAAAACTGTTTTTT
.	TRBV11-2	TRBD2	TRBJ2-5	CASNLGGGLAGGSQETQYF	TGTGCCAGCAACCTTGGTGGTGGGCTAGCGGGAGGTTCACAAGAGACCCAGTACTTC
.	TRBV9	TRBD2	TRBJ2-1	CASSARISGDGSYNEQFF	TGTGCCAGCAGCGCCCGAATTAGCGGGGACGGATCCTACAATGAGCAGTTCTTC
.	TRBV5-6	.	TRBJ2-2	CASSLMRVNTGELFF	TGTGCCAGCAGCTTGATGCGGGTAAACACCGGGGAGCTGTTTTTT
.	TRBV19	.	TRBJ2-1	CASKDRREQFF	TGTGCCAGTAAGGACAGACGGGAGCAGTTCTTC
.	TRBV27	.	TRBJ2-7	CASSLLAGRTPYEQYF	TGTGCCAGCAGTTTATTAGCCGGACGGACACCCTACGAGCAGTACTTC
.	TRBV28	.	TRBJ2-2	CASSLLRTNTGELFF	TGTGCCAGCAGTTTGCTTAGGACGAACACCGGGGAGCTGTTTTTT
.	TRBV5-1	TRBD2	TRBJ2-3	CASSAQSGLAGLDTQYF	TGCGCCAGCAGCGCGCAGTCGGGACTAGCGGGACTAGATACGCAGTATTTT
.	TRBV7-9	.	TRBJ1-1	CASGPWTDNTEAFF	TGTGCCAGCGGTCCCTGGACAGATAACACTGAAGCTTTCTTT
.	TRBV18	TRBD1	TRBJ2-5	CASSPGTGGETQYF	TGTGCCAGCTCACCAGGGACAGGGGGAGAGACCCAGTACTTC
.	TRBV15	.	TRBJ1-2	CATSRDRETTYGYTF	TGTGCCACCAGCAGAGACAGGGAAACAACCTATGGCTACACCTTC
.	TRBV5-8	TRBD2	TRBJ2-1	CASSLALTSGSSYNEQFF	TGTGCCAGCAGCTTGGCCTTGACTAGCGGGAGCTCCTACAATGAGCAGTTCTTC
.	TRBV28	.	TRBJ2-7	CASSSNYYEQYF	TGTGCCAGCAGTTCAAACTACTACGAGCAGTACTTC
.	TRBV18	.	TRBJ1-5	CATKGESNQPQHF	TGTGCCACCAAGGGAGAAAGCAATCAGCCCCAGCATTTT
.	TRBV7-9	TRBD2	TRBJ2-3	CASSFLAGSTDTQYF	TGTGCCAGCAGCTTCCTAGCGGGAAGCACAGATACGCAGTATTTT
.	TRBV5-8	.	TRBJ1-5	CASSNGQPSSFNQPQHF	TGTGCCAGCAGCAACGGACAGCCGAGTAGTTTTAATCAGCCCCAGCATTTT
.	TRBV7-6	.	TRBJ2-3	CASSLESRVWADTQYF	TGTGCCAGCAGCTTAGAATCGCGGGTATGGGCAGATACGCAGTATTTT
.	TRBV6-6	.	TRBJ2-4	CASSYQGAKNIQYF	TGTGCCAGCAGTTACCAGGGGGCCAAAAACATTCAGTACTTC
.	TRBV6-5	.	TRBJ1-1	CASSYENGYGEAFF	TGTGCCAGCAGTTACGAAAATGGGTACGGCGAAGCTTTCTTT
.	TRBV2	TRBD1	TRBJ2-7	CASNGGQGPYEQYF	TGTGCCAGCAACGGGGGACAGGGTCCCTACGAGCAGTACTTC
.	TRBV5-1	TRBD2	TRBJ2-1	CASSNTGGGSNEQFF	TGCGCCAGCAGTAATACGGGAGGGGGGAGCAATGAGCAGTTCTTC
.	TRBV18	.	TRBJ2-5	CASSRGQETQYF	TGTGCCAGCTCACGGGGTCAAGAGACCCAGTACTTC
.	TRBV7-3	.	TRBJ1-2	CASSLNAGTNYGYTF	TGTGCCAGCAGCTTAAATGCAGGGACTAACTATGGCTACACCTTC
.	TRBV7-6	TRBD2	TRBJ2-5	CASSAGTSPYRETQYF	TGTGCCAGCAGCGCAGGGACTAGCCCATACCGAGAGACCCAGTACTTC
.	TRBV18	.	TRBJ2-1	CASSPIPAVNNNEQFF	TGTGCCAGCTCACCAATTCCAGCGGTCAATAACAATGAGCAGTTCTTC
.	TRBV18	.	TRBJ1-5	CASSPAPGQPQHF	TGTGCCAGCTCACCAGCCCCAGGGCAGCCCCAGCATTTT
.	TRBV7-2	.	TRBJ2-1	CASSPGMLYNEQFF	TGTGCCAGCAGCCCCGGGATGCTCTACAATGAGCAGTTCTTC
once	TRBV5-1	.	TRBJ1-5	CASSLDPSNQPQHF	TGCGCCAGCAGCTTGGATCCTAGCAATCAGCCCCAGCATTTT
once	TRBV27	.	TRBJ1-4	CASSLKGLRQEKLFF	TGTGCCAGCAGTCTAAAAGGGCTCAGGCAGGAAAAACTGTTTTTT
.	TRBV15	.	TRBJ2-2	CATSRTQGTTNTGELFF	TGTGCCACCAGCAGAACACAGGGTACAACGAACACCGGGGAGCTGTTTTTT
.	TRBV18	TRBD1	TRBJ2-6	CASSPRGQASSGANVLTF	TGTGCCAGCTCACCAAGGGGACAGGCGAGCTCTGGGGCCAACGTCCTGACTTTC
.	TRBV9	TRBD2	TRBJ2-3	CASSVVASGSTDTQYF	TGTGCCAGCAGCGTAGTGGCTAGCGGGAGCACAGATACGCAGTATTTT
.	TRBV7-2	.	TRBJ1-2	CASSLGGRRGGYTF	TGTGCCAGCAGCTTAGGGGGCAGAAGAGGCGGCTACACCTTC
.	TRBV7-8	.	TRBJ1-2	CASSTGTEGYTF	TGTGCCAGCAGCACAGGGACCGAAGGCTACACCTTC
once	TRBV10-2	.	TRBJ2-5	CASSESQGAETQYF	TGCGCCAGCAGTGAGTCGCAGGGCGCGGAGACCCAGTACTTC
.	TRBV14	.	TRBJ1-2	CASSPMGRMPSYGYTF	TGTGCCAGCAGCCCTATGGGGAGGATGCCAAGCTATGGCTACACCTTC
.	TRBV10-3	.	TRBJ2-7	CAISEGNPYEQYF	TGTGCCATCAGTGAAGGAAATCCCTACGAGCAGTACTTC
.	TRBV5-4	TRBD1	TRBJ2-3	CASSLGQGSTDTQYF	TGTGCCAGCAGTTTAGGACAGGGGAGCACAGATACGCAGTATTTT
.	TRBV2	.	TRBJ2-7	CARTRGDSSYEQYF	TGTGCCAGAACGCGAGGGGATAGCTCCTACGAGCAGTACTTC
.	TRBV11-2	.	TRBJ2-3	CASSFGGITDTQYF	TGTGCCAGCAGCTTCGGGGGAATCACAGATACGCAGTATTTT
.	TRBV9	.	TRBJ1-3	CASSGRGRVAGNTIYF	TGTGCCAGCAGCGGGAGGGGGAGGGTCGCTGGAAACACCATATATTTT